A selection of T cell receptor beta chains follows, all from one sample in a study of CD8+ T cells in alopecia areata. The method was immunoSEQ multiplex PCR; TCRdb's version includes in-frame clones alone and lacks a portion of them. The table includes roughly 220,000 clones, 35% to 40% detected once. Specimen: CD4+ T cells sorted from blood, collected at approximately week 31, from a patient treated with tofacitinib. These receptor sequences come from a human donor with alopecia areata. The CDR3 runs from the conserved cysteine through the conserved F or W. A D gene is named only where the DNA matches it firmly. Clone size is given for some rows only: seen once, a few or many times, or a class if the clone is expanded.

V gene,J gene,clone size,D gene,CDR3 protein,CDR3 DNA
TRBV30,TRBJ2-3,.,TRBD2,CAWSRLAGNTDTQYF,TGTGCCTGGAGTCGACTAGCGGGAAATACAGATACGCAGTATTTT
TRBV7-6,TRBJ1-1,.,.,CASSLGQVTEAFF,TGTGCCAGCAGCCTGGGACAAGTCACTGAAGCTTTCTTT
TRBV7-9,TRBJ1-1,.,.,CASSEAEGTEAFF,TGTGCCAGCAGCGAAGCGGAGGGCACTGAAGCTTTCTTT
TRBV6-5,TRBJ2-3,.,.,CASSYSRGIDTQYF,TGTGCCAGCAGTTACTCCCGGGGGATAGATACGCAGTATTTT
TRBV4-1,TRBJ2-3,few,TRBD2,CASSPTSVDTQYF,TGCGCCAGCAGCCCGACTAGCGTAGATACGCAGTATTTT
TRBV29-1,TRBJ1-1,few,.,CSVARGAEAFF,TGCAGCGTCGCACGGGGCGCTGAAGCTTTCTTT
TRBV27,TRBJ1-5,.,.,CASSPDPGTSTRRSQHF,TGTGCCAGCAGTCCTGATCCGGGGACCTCCACCCGAAGGTCCCAGCATTTT
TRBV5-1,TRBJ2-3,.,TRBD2,CASSKVTSGRTDTQYF,TGCGCCAGCAGTAAAGTTACTAGCGGGAGGACAGATACACAGTATTTT
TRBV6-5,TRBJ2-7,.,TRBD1,CASRFHGQGTVQYF,TGTGCCAGCAGATTCCACGGACAGGGGACAGTGCAGTACTTC
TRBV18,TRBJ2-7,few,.,CASSPPGGSYEQYF,TGTGCCAGCTCACCACCGGGGGGCTCCTACGAGCAGTACTTC
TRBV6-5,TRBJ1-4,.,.,CASSRREKLFF,TGTGCCAGCAGTCGTCGTGAAAAACTGTTTTTT
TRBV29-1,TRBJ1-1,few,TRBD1,CSVGTGMNTEAFF,TGCAGCGTGGGGACAGGGATGAACACTGAAGCTTTCTTT
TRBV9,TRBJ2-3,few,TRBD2,CASSPARDYANTQYF,TGTGCCAGCAGCCCCGCTCGGGACTACGCTAATACGCAGTATTTT
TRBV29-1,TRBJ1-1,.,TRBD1,CSVAIVDRGKAFF,TGCAGCGTTGCTATAGTAGACAGGGGAAAAGCTTTCTTT
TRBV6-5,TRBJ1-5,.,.,CASRKGQRNQPQHF,TGTGCCAGCAGAAAGGGACAAAGGAATCAGCCCCAGCATTTT
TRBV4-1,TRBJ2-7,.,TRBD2,CASSQDQTGGPSAYEQYF,TGCGCCAGCAGCCAAGATCAAACGGGAGGGCCCTCGGCCTACGAGCAGTACTTC
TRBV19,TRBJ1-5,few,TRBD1,CASSPQDRGNQPQHF,TGTGCCAGTAGTCCTCAGGACAGGGGAAATCAGCCCCAGCATTTT
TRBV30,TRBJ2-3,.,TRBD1,CAWSVGGYTDTQYF,TGTGCCTGGAGTGTAGGGGGCTACACAGATACGCAGTATTTT
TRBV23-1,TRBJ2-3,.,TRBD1,CASSQDRGQGSSTDTQYF,TGCGCCAGCAGTCAAGACCGAGGACAGGGGTCTAGCACAGATACGCAGTATTTT
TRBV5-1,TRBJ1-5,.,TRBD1,CASSEQGLSNQPQHF,TGCGCCAGCAGCGAACAGGGGTTAAGCAATCAGCCCCAGCATTTT
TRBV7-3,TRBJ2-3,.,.,CASSSRGGVSTDTQYF,TGTGCCAGCAGTTCAAGAGGGGGAGTGTCGACAGATACGCAGTATTTT
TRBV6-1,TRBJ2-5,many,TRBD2,CASRGRTSGQETQYF,TGTGCCAGCAGGGGACGGACTAGCGGCCAAGAGACCCAGTACTTC
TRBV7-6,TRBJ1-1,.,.,CASSLGEQSAEAFF,TGTGCCAGCAGCTTAGGAGAACAGTCTGCGGAAGCTTTCTTT
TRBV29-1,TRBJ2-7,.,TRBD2,CSVGGSGSSYEQYF,TGCAGCGTTGGAGGTAGCGGGAGCTCCTACGAGCAGTACTTC
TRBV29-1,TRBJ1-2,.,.,CSVATGFAYGYTF,TGCAGCGTGGCGACAGGTTTCGCCTATGGCTACACCTTC
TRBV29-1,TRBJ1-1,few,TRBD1,CSVQRGTGSSEAFF,TGCAGCGTCCAAAGGGGGACAGGGTCGTCTGAAGCTTTCTTT
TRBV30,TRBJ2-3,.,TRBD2,CAWSLAGGWDTQYF,TGTGCCTGGAGTTTAGCGGGAGGGTGGGATACGCAGTATTTT
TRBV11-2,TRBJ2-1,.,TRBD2,CASSPLAGERNEQFF,TGTGCCAGCAGCCCTCTAGCGGGGGAGAGGAATGAGCAGTTCTTC
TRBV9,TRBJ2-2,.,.,CASSVLTAGELFF,TGTGCCAGCAGCGTCCTTACAGCCGGGGAGCTGTTTTTT
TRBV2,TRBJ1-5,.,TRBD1,CASSEQSGQGRWPQHF,TGTGCCAGCAGTGAACAGTCGGGACAGGGGCGTTGGCCCCAGCATTTT
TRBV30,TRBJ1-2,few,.,CAWNWDGNYGYTF,TGTGCCTGGAACTGGGACGGCAACTATGGCTACACCTTC
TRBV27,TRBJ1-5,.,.,CASSLIRGHQPQHF,TGTGCCAGCAGTTTAATAAGGGGACACCAGCCCCAGCATTTT
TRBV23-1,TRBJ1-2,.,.,CASTEKNTGRDNYGYTF,TGCGCCAGCACAGAGAAGAACACAGGACGAGATAACTATGGCTACACCTTC
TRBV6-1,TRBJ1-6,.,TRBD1,CASSGNRGHNSPLHF,TGTGCCAGCAGTGGAAACAGGGGGCATAATTCACCCCTCCACTTT
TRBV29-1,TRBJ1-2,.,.,CSISQGSTYGYTF,TGCAGTATCTCACAGGGAAGTACCTATGGCTACACCTTC
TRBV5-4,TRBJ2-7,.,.,CASMPRESYEQYF,TGTGCCAGCATGCCCAGGGAGTCCTACGAGCAGTACTTC
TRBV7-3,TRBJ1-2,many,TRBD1,CASSPTGANYGYTF,TGTGCCAGCAGCCCCACAGGGGCTAACTATGGCTACACCTTC
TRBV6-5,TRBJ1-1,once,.,CASSPWSARETEAFF,TGTGCCAGCAGTCCTTGGTCGGCTAGAGAGACTGAAGCTTTCTTT
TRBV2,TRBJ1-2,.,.,CASLGVVNGYTF,TGTGCCAGCCTCGGGGTAGTTAATGGCTACACCTTC
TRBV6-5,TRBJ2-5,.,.,CASRDSYQETQYF,TGTGCCAGCAGGGACAGTTACCAAGAGACCCAGTACTTC
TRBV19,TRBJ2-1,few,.,CASSRAGRDEQFF,TGTGCCAGTAGCAGAGCTGGTCGTGATGAGCAGTTCTTC
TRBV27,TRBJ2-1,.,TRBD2,CASSLRDYPHNEQFF,TGTGCCAGCAGTTTAAGGGACTACCCCCACAATGAGCAGTTCTTC
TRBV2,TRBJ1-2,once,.,CASRADSYGYTF,TGTGCCAGCAGAGCAGACTCCTATGGCTACACCTTC
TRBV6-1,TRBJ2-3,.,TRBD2,CASSERTSGSRRADTQYF,TGTGCCAGCAGTGAGAGGACTAGCGGGAGTAGGCGGGCAGATACGCAGTATTTT
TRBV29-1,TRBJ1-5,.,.,CSVMTGTNQPQHF,TGCAGCGTCATGACAGGCACCAATCAGCCCCAGCATTTT
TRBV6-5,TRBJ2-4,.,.,CASRLIRVTKNIQYF,TGTGCCAGCAGACTAATACGGGTAACCAAAAACATTCAGTACTTC
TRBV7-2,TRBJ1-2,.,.,CASSSIQGRDGYTF,TGTGCCAGCAGCTCGATACAGGGTAGAGATGGCTACACCTTC
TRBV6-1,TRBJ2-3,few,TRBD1,CASSEVAGGHRAQYF,TGTGCCAGCAGTGAAGTCGCAGGGGGCCATCGTGCGCAGTATTTT
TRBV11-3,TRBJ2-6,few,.,CASSLGQDSGANVLTF,TGTGCCAGCAGCTTAGGACAGGACTCTGGGGCCAACGTCCTGACTTTC
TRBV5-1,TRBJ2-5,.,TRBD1,CASSSRQGETQYF,TGCGCCAGCAGCTCCAGACAGGGGGAGACCCAGTACTTC
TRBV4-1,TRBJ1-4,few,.,CASSQEPGINEKLFF,TGCGCCAGCAGCCAAGAACCGGGTATTAATGAAAAACTGTTTTTT
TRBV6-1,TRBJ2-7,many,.,CASSEMGRYEQYF,TGTGCCAGCAGTGAAATGGGAAGATACGAGCAGTACTTC
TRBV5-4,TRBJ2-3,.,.,CASSRGPDTQYF,TGTGCCAGCAGCCGGGGTCCAGATACGCAGTATTTT
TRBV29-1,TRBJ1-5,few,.,CSVRQGNQPQHF,TGCAGCGTTAGACAGGGCAATCAGCCCCAGCATTTT
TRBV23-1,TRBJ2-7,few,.,CASSQSRDSRSYEQYF,TGCGCCAGCAGTCAATCACGCGACTCACGCTCCTACGAGCAGTACTTC